This entry features one T cell receptor beta chain sequence. What it binds is unknown. This entry belongs to a study of cytomegalovirus exposure and HLA in healthy donors. Study-wide background: Findings of an earlier analysis included 110 million or so unique TCR beta sequences from some 190 million T cells. Whole-study findings and limits: The study flagged roughly 160 TCR beta chains as cytomegalovirus-associated.

The V gene's germline CDR1 is MDHEN and CDR2 SYDVKM. CDR3 size: 13 residues. V lost 7 bases, J lost 14 bases, and 16 bases stayed unmatched. 60 Vbeta and 13 Jbeta primers were used in PCR. TCRdb's table, derived via immunoSEQ multiplex PCR, lists solely in-frame clones and lacks some. The sample's table shows some 180,000 clones. The chain links TRBV28 to TRBJ1-2, with 7 positions matching TRBD1. The sequenced material came from PBMCs. The sequence derives from a young man in good health and CMV-seronegative. The CDR3 DNA reads as TGTGCCAGCACCCCAGAAAACAGGGGTGGTGGTACCTTC. This encodes CASTPENRGGGTF.